This TCR beta chain was identified during a study of blood T cell repertoires in COVID-19. Study information: Collection of acute and convalescent COVID-19 samples took place in the United States, Italy and Spain.

Profiling relied on immunoSEQ multiplex PCR, and the TCRdb table lists in-frame clones only, not all of them. The profile covers fewer than 350,000 clones, with roughly 91% appearing a single time and approximately 4.6% taken by the ten largest. In germline, CDR1 is LGHNA, CDR2 YNFKEQ. V lost 2 bases and J 2 bases, leaving 10 bases between the germline ends. This CDR3 spans 14 amino acids. The receptor was derived from a man aged 40-49 years with acute or convalescent COVID-19. V is TRBV4-2 and J is TRBJ2-7; D call uncertain. Sequenced: peripheral blood. The CDR3 bases are TGTGCCAGCAGCCAACTCCCCGCGACCTACGAGCAGTACTTC. It codes for CASSQLPATYEQYF.